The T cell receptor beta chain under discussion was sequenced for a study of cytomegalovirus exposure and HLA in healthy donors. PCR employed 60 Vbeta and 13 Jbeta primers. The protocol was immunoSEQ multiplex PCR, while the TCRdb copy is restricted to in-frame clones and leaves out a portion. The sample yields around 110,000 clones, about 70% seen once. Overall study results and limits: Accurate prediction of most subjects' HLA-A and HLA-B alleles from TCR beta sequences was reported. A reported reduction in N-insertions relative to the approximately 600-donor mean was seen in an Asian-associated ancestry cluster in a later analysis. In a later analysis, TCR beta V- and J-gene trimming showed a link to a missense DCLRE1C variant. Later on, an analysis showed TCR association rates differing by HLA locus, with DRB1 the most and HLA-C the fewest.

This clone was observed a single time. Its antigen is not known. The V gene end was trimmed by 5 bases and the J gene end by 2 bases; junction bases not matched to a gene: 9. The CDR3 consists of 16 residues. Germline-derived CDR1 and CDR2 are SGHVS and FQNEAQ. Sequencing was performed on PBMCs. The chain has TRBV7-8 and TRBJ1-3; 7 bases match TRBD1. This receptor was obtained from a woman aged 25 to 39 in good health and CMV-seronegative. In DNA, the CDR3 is TGTGCCAGCAGCGCCAGACAGGGTCATACTGGAAACACCATATATTTT. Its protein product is CASSARQGHTGNTIYF.